This T cell receptor (beta chain) was obtained from a study of cytotoxic CD8 clonotypes in ibrutinib-treated CLL. For the study at large: The study included about a dozen relapsed/refractory and roughly 16 treatment-naive patients; 17 had IGHV unmutated disease. Partial responses totalled about 25 and complete responses 2; after median about six years, about 14 remained remitted and approximately twelve progressed. Study outcomes and limitations: The times at which samples were taken varied between sustained-remission and progressing patients. Clonality at baseline surpassed age-matched healthy donors and tracked circulating CD8+ T-cell counts.

Germline V lookup: CDR1 SEHNR, CDR2 FQNEAQ (reference sequence). The V and J ends lost 1 base and 5 bases, in that order; junction bases with no gene match: 4. The CDR3 contains 15 residues. This clone was counted a few times. The target antigen is unknown. The assay was immunoSEQ multiplex PCR, and TCRdb's table has in-frame clones only and misses some. This table holds hundreds of thousands of clones, about four fifths found once. The sequence was obtained from a human donor with chronic lymphocytic leukemia. This material consisted of PBMCs, taken after 12 months of ibrutinib treatment. The gene calls are TRBV7-9 and TRBJ2-2; 7 bases are shared with TRBD2. CDR3 loop: CASSLVASGTGELFF. The CDR3 coding sequence is TGTGCCAGCAGCTTAGTGGCTAGCGGAACCGGGGAGCTGTTTTTT.